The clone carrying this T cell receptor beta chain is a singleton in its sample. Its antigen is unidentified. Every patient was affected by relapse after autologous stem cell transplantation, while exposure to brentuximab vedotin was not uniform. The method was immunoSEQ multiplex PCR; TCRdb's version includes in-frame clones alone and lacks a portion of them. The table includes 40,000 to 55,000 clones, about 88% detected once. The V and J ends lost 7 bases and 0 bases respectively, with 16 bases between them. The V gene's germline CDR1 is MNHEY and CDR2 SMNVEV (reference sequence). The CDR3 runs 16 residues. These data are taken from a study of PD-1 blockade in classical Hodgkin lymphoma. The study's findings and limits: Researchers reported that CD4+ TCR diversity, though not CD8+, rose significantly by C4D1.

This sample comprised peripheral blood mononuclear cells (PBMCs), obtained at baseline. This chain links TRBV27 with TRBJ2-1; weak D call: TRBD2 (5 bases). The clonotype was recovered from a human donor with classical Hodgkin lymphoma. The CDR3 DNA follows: TGTGCCAGCAATCCTCAAGGACTCAGCTCCTACAATGAGCAGTTCTTC. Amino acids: CASNPQGLSSYNEQFF.